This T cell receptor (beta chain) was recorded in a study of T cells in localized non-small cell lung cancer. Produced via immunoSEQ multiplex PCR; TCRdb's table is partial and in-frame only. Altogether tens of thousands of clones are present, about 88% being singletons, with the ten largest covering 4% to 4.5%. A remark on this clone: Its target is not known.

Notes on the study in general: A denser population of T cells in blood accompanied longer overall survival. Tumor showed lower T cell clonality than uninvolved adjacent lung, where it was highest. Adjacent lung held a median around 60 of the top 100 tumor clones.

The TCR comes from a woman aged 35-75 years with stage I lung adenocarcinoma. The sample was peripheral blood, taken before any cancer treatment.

CDR3 in amino acids: CASSQGTGSSYEQYF. For the CDR3, the DNA is TGCGCCAGCAGCCAAGGAACAGGGAGCTCCTACGAGCAGTACTTC. This chain joins TRBV4-3 and TRBJ2-7; weak D call: TRBD1 (6 bases). With 1 base removed from V and 0 bases from J, the gap between germline ends came to 10 bases. CDR1 is LGHNA and CDR2 is YSLEER in the germline V gene. This CDR3 has 15 residues.